The clone carrying this T cell receptor beta chain was recorded at least ten times. Its specificity is unknown. At least 5 micrograms of total RNA were extracted per sample. This sample is part of a study of blood T cells in healthy people across ages. Study-wide results and limits: Donor CMV status was unknown, possibly confounding expanded clonotype changes. Across the age range, TCR beta diversity per million T cells fell in a roughly linear way.

Then a second PCR, running about 6 to 12 cycles, was carried out with a sample-barcoded 5' primer and a J-beta primer mix. Sequencing recovered at least 2.5 million CDR3-containing paired-end reads from each sample. TCRdb re-analysed the 5' RACE reads in MiXCR, keeping a single row per CDR3 protein. This sample has 630,000 or so distinct CDR3 sequences; around 31% occur once, and the top ten carry more than 15%. This CDR3 region has 14 residues. The V segment lost 4 bases and the J segment 2 bases; nucleotides outside the gene matches: 7. The germline V gene has CDR1 SQVTM and CDR2 ANQGSEA. Sequencing input: blood. This chain connects TRBV29-1 to TRBJ1-2; 7 positions agree with TRBD1. This TCR derives from an elderly woman in good health. The CDR3 protein is CSVGSADRNYGYTF. The CDR3 bases are TGCAGCGTTGGGAGCGCGGACAGGAACTATGGCTACACCTTC.